One and the same sample provided the 19 T cell receptor beta chains below, sequenced in a study of T cells in localized non-small cell lung cancer. Profiling relied on immunoSEQ multiplex PCR, and the TCRdb table lists in-frame clones only, not all of them. The table records 72,000 or so clones, 80% to 90% of them present only once. Sequences were derived from peripheral blood, sampled before any cancer treatment. The source is a male donor aged 60 or over with stage III squamous cell lung carcinoma.

CDR3 region: CASSSSSQGGAYEQYV. CDR3 coding DNA: TGTGCCAGCAGTTCCTCCTCACAGGGCGGGGCCTACGAGCAGTACGTC. This chain uses TRBV6-6 with TRBJ2-7; D tentatively fits TRBD1 or TRBD2 (6 bases each). The CDR3 has 16 residues. Trimming took off 4 bases at V and 2 bases at J, with 18 bases between the two ends. Germline V CDR1 and CDR2: MNHNY, SVGAGI (reference sequence).

This rearrangement joins TRBV25-1 to TRBJ2-7, with TRBD1 identical over 9 bases. Germline CDR1 MGHDK, CDR2 SYGVNS. The J segment lost 2 bases and the V segment lost 4 bases, leaving 12 bases of the junction unmatched. CDR3 length: 17 residues. The CDR3 DNA sequence: TGTGCCAGCAGTGGCTTAACCGGGACAGGGAGTACCTACGAGCAGTACTTC. Its protein is CASSGLTGTGSTYEQYF.

The rearrangement uses TRBV4-2 and TRBJ1-2, with 10 bases aligning to TRBD1. The germline V gene has CDR1 LGHNA and CDR2 YNFKEQ. This CDR3 is 16 amino acids long. Trimming removed 3 bases from V and 2 bases from J; junction bases left unmatched: 6. The DNA of the CDR3 is TGTGCCAGCAGCCACCCCGGACAGGGGGAAAACTATGGCTACACCTTC. Protein product: CASSHPGQGENYGYTF.

This rearrangement joins TRBV4-2 to TRBJ2-1; a weak D match, TRBD2 (6 bases). This CDR3 contains 17 residues. V shed 4 bases and J shed 6 bases, with 22 bases lying between them. Germline-derived CDR1 and CDR2 are LGHNA and YNFKEQ. CDR3 region: CASSRSSGTSPLNEQFF. CDR3 coding DNA: TGTGCCAGCAGCCGAAGTTCCGGGACTTCCCCTCTCAATGAGCAGTTCTTC.

The rearrangement uses TRBV13 and TRBJ2-5, with D perhaps assigned TRBD1 or TRBD2 (5 bases each). Trimming left V 4 bases short and J 3 bases short, with 12 bases between. Germline V gives CDR1 PRHDT, CDR2 FYEKMQ (reference sequence). The CDR3 has 14 residues. The CDR3 nucleotides are TGTGCCAGCAGCTCCCCCGGGACGGAAGAGACCCAGTACTTC. This translates into CASSSPGTEETQYF. Full variable domain (rest looked up from reference TRBV13 and TRBJ2-5): AAGVIQSPRHLIKEKRETATLKCYPIPRHDTVYWYQQGPGQDPQFLISFYEKMQSDKGSIPDRFSAQQFSDYHSELNMSSLELGDSALYFCASSSPGTEETQYFGPGTRLLVL.

The chain recombines TRBV18 with TRBJ2-1, with D perhaps TRBD2 (5 bases). CDR1 is KGHSH and CDR2 is LQKENI in the germline V gene. The CDR3 is 15 residues long. Trimming shortened V by 3 bases and J by 2 bases, and 11 bases separated the two germline ends. CDR3 amino acids: CASSPRTGTYNEQFF. Written as DNA, the CDR3 is TGTGCCAGCTCACCTCGGACTGGAACCTACAATGAGCAGTTCTTC.

The sample holds one count of this clone. This chain uses TRBV6-4 with TRBJ2-4, with a weak D call TRBD2 (7 bases). CDR1 and CDR2 (germline): MRHNA, SNTAGT. V dropped 5 bases and J dropped 0 bases, with 11 bases sitting between them. This CDR3 comprises 15 residues. The CDR3 DNA sequence: TGTGCCAGCAGTCCTAGGGGGGGAGCCAAAAACATTCAGTACTTC. This codes for CASSPRGGAKNIQYF.

This clone was counted once. The chain carries TRBV5-1 and TRBJ1-1, with 8 bases aligning to TRBD1. Germline CDR1 and CDR2: SGHRS and YFSETQ. The trim removed 3 bases at V and 7 bases at J, leaving 5 bases unmatched. The length of the CDR3 is 13 residues. The CDR3 is CASSSGGGGEAFF. The CDR3 coding sequence is TGCGCCAGCAGCTCAGGGGGCGGTGGTGAAGCTTTCTTT.

For the CDR3, the DNA is TGCGCCAGCAGCCTCGAAGGCGGGGGGGACGATGAGCAGTTCTTC. This translates into CASSLEGGGDDEQFF. This chain links TRBV5-1 with TRBJ2-1, with TRBD2 identical over 9 bases. This CDR3 contains 15 residues. The V gene's germline CDR1 is SGHRS and CDR2 YFSETQ. J gave up 8 bases and V 4 bases, and 10 bases lay outside the gene matches.

The chain has TRBV6-4 and TRBJ2-3; D is possibly TRBD2 (7 bases). This CDR3 has 16 residues. Per germline, CDR1 MRHNA and CDR2 SNTAGT. V dropped 3 bases and J dropped 6 bases, with 19 bases sitting between them. This CDR3 reads CASSDRRRGLGDTQYF. The CDR3, as DNA: TGTGCCAGCAGTGATAGGAGGCGGGGGCTCGGGGATACGCAGTATTTT.

This sequence joins TRBV4-1 and TRBJ2-1; 10 nucleotides agree with TRBD2. V lost 2 bases to trimming and J lost 7 bases; unmatched junction nucleotides: 5. The CDR3 has 15 amino acids. Germline loops: CDR1 MGHRA, CDR2 YSYEKL. The CDR3, as DNA: TGCGCCAGCAGCCAACTAGCGGGGGTGCGGAATGAGCAGTTCTTC. Its translation: CASSQLAGVRNEQFF.

The rearrangement uses TRBV7-3 and TRBJ1-5; unclear D gene. The CDR3 consists of 13 residues. Germline lookup yields CDR1 SGHTA and CDR2 FQGTGA. The germline V and J ends were trimmed by 5 bases and 1 base, with 6 bases remaining between them. The CDR3: CASSRGSNQPQHF. The CDR3 DNA reads as TGTGCCAGCAGCCGAGGGAGCAATCAGCCCCAGCATTTT.

The rearrangement links TRBV30 to TRBJ2-7, with 10 bases fitting TRBD1. Germline values: CDR1 GTSNPN, CDR2 SVGIG (reference sequence). The CDR3 contains 14 residues. J was trimmed by 4 bases and V by 3 bases; bases with no gene match: 6. CDR3 amino acids: CAWSPKGQGYEQYF. In nucleotides, the CDR3 is TGTGCCTGGAGCCCGAAGGGACAGGGGTACGAGCAGTACTTC.

The V call is TRBV2, the J call TRBJ1-2, with 8 positions matching TRBD1. Germline-derived CDR1 and CDR2 are SNHLY and FYNNEI. V was clipped by 2 bases and J by 8 bases; unmatched bases: 19. This CDR3 spans 18 amino acids. The CDR3 coding sequence is TGTGCCAGCAGTGAAAGAGCGGTTTTTGCGGGACAGGCTGCAGGCTACACCTTC. It translates to CASSERAVFAGQAAGYTF.

The chain joins TRBV11-2 to TRBJ1-4, with D tentatively TRBD1 (5 bases). Germline V gene data show CDR1 as SGHAT and CDR2 as FQNNGV. Deletions cut 0 bases from V and 7 bases from J, with 6 bases between. This CDR3 has 13 amino acids. The CDR3 reads CASSLDQGEKLFF. In DNA, the CDR3 is TGTGCCAGCAGCTTAGATCAGGGTGAAAAACTGTTTTTT.

This rearrangement joins TRBV11-2 to TRBJ2-7, with TRBD1 identical over 12 bases. Trimming at V came to 5 bases and at J to 2 bases, leaving 1 base not matched to a gene. Germline CDR1 is SGHAT and CDR2 is FQNNGV. The CDR3 is made up of 14 amino acids. This CDR3 is CASSRDRGPYEQYF. CDR3 nucleotides: TGTGCCAGCAGCCGGGACAGGGGGCCCTACGAGCAGTACTTC.

This clone occurred a few times. J is TRBJ1-2 and V is TRBV18, with 10 bases identical to TRBD1. Germline CDR1 and CDR2: KGHSH and LQKENI. V trimming: 2 bases; J trimming: 8 bases; junction bases outside the gene matches: 5. This CDR3 is built from 14 residues. The CDR3 bases are TGTGCCAGCTCACCATCCGACAGGGGGCGAGGCTACACCTTC. Its protein product is CASSPSDRGRGYTF.

In regard to this clone: This CDR3 is missing its conserved last phenylalanine or tryptophan, likely due to a read error. The chain has TRBV6-5 and TRBJ1-2, with 8 positions matching TRBD1. The CDR3 sequence is 13 residues long. The germline V gene encodes CDR1 MNHEY and CDR2 SVGAGI. V shed 7 bases and J 7 bases; nucleotides not matched to a gene: 8. The CDR3 sequence is CASIDRGKGGYTL. The CDR3 DNA reads TGTGCCAGCATCGACAGGGGAAAGGGTGGCTACACCCTC.

The chain combines TRBV5-6 with TRBJ1-1; D gene uncertain. The germline gives CDR1 SGHDT, CDR2 YYEEEE. The V end lost 0 bases, the J end lost 8 bases, and 14 bases lay between the germline ends. CDR3 length: 14 residues. CDR3 bases: TGTGCCAGCAGCTTGGGATCAGGACGGGTAGAAGCTTTCTTT. The encoded protein is CASSLGSGRVEAFF. The full variable domain, completed using reference TRBV5-6 and TRBJ1-1, is DAGVTQSPTHLIKTRGQQVTLRCSPKSGHDTVSWYQQALGQGPQFIFQYYEEEERQRGNFPDRFSGHQFPNYSSELNVNALLLGDSALYLCASSLGSGRVEAFFGQGTRLTVV.